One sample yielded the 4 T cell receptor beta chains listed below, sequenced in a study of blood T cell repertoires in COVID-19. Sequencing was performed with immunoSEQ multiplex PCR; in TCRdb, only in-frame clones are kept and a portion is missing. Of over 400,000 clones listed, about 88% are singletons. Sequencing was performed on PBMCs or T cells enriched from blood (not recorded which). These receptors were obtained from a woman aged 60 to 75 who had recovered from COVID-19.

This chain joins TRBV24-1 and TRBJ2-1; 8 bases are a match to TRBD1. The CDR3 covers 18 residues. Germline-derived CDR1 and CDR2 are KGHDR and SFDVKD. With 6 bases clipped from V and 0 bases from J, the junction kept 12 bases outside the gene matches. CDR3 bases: TGTGCCACCAGTTCCCAGCCAGGGGGCTCTAGCTCCTACAATGAGCAGTTCTTC. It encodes CATSSQPGGSSSYNEQFF.

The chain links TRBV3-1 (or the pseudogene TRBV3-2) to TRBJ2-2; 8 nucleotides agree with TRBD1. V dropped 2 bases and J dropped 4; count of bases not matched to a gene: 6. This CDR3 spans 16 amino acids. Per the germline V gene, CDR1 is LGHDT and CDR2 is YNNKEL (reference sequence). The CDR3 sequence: CASSQIGTGRTGELFF. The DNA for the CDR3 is TGTGCCAGCAGCCAAATAGGGACAGGTCGCACCGGGGAGCTGTTTTTT.

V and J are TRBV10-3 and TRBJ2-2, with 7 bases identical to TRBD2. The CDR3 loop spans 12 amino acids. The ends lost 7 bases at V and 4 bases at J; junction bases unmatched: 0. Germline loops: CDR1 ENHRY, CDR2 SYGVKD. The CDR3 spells CAITGGTGELFF. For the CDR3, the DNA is TGTGCCATCACGGGGGGCACCGGGGAGCTGTTTTTT.

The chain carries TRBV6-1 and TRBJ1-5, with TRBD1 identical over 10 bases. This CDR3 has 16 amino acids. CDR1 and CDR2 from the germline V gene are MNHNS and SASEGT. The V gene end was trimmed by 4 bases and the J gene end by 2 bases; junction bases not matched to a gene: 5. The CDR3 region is CASSAPTGGGNQPQHF. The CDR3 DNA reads TGTGCCAGCAGTGCCCCGACAGGGGGCGGCAATCAGCCCCAGCATTTT.